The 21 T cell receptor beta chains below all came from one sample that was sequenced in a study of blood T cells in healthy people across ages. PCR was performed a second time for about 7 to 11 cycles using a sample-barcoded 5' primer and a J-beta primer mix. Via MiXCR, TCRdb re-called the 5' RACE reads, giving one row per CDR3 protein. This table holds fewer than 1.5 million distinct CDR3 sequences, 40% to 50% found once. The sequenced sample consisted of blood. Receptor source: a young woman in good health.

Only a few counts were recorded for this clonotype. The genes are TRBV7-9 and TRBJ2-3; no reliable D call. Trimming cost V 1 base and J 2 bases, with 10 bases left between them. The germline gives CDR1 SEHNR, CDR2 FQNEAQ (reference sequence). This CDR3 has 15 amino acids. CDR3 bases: TGTGCCAGCAGCTTAGTGGCCACCTACACAGATACGCAGTATTTT. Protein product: CASSLVATYTDTQYF.

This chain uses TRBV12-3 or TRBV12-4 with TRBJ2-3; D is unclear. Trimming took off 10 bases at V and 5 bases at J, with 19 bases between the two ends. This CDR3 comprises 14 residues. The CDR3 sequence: CANTFGVGKDTQYF. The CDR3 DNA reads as TGTGCCAACACCTTCGGTGTGGGAAAAGATACGCAGTATTTT.

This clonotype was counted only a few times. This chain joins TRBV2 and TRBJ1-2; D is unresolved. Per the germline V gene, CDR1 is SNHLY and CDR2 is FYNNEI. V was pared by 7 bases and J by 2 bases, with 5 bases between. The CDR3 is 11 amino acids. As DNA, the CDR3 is TGTGCCAGCAACGGAAACTATGGCTACACCTTC. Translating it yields CASNGNYGYTF.

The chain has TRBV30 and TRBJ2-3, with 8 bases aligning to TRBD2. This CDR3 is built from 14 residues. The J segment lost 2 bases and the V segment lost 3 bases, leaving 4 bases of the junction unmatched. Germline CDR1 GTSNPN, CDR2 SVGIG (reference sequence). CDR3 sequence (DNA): TGTGCCTGGAGAACTAGCGGACACACAGATACGCAGTATTTT. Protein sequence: CAWRTSGHTDTQYF. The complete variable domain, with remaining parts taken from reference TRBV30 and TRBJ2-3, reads SQTIHQWPATLVQPVGSPLSLECTVEGTSNPNLYWYRQAAGRGLQLLFYSVGIGQISSEVPQNLSASRPQDRQFILSSKKLLLSDSGFYLCAWRTSGHTDTQYFGPGTRLTVL.

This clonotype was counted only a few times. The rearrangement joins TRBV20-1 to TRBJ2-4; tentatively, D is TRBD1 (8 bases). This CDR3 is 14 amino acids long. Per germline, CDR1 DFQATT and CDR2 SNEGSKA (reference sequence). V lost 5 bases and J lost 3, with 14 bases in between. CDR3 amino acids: CSAPHRGGKNIQYF. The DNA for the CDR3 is TGCAGTGCTCCGCACAGGGGGGGCAAAAACATTCAGTACTTC.

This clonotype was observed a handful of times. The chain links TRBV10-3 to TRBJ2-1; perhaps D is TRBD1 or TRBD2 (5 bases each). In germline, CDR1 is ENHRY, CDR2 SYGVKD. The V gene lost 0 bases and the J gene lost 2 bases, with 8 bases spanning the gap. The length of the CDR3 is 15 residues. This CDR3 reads CAISESGTTYNEQFF. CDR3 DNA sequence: TGTGCCATCAGTGAGTCGGGGACCACCTACAATGAGCAGTTCTTC.

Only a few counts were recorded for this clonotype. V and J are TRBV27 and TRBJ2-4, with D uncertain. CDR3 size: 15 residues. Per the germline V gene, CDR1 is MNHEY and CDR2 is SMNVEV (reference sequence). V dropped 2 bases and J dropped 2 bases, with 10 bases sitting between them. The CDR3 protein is CASSLSVDTKNIQYF. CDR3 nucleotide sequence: TGTGCCAGCAGTTTAAGTGTCGACACCAAAAACATTCAGTACTTC.

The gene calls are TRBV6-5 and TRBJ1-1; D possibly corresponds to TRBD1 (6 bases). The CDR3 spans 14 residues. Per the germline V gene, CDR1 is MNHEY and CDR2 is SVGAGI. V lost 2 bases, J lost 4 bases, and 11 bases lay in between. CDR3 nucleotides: TGTGCCAGCAGTTACACGGGGGGCAGCACTGAAGCTTTCTTT. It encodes CASSYTGGSTEAFF.

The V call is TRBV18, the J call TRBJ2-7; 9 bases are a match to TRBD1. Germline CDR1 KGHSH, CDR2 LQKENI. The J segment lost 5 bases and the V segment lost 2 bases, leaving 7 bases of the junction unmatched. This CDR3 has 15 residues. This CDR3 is CASSPKGQGRDEQYF. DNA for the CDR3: TGTGCCAGCTCACCAAAGGGACAGGGACGAGACGAGCAGTACTTC.

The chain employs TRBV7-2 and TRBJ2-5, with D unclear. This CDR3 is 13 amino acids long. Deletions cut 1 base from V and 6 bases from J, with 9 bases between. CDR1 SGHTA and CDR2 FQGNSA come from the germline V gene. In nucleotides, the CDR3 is TGTGCCAGCAGCTTAGGTTTCCGCAAGACCCAGTACTTC. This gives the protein CASSLGFRKTQYF.

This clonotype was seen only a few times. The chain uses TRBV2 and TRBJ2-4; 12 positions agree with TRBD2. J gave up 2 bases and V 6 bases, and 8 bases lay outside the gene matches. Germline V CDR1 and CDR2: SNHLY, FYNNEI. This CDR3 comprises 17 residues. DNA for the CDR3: TGTGCCAGCAGGTCCCGGACTAGCGGGGTGTCCAAAAACATTCAGTACTTC. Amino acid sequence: CASRSRTSGVSKNIQYF. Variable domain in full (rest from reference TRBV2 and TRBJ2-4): EPEVTQTPSHQVTQMGQEVILRCVPISNHLYFYWYRQILGQKVEFLVSFYNNEISEKSEIFDDQFSVERPDGSNFTLKIRSTKLEDSAMYFCASRSRTSGVSKNIQYFGAGTRLSVL.

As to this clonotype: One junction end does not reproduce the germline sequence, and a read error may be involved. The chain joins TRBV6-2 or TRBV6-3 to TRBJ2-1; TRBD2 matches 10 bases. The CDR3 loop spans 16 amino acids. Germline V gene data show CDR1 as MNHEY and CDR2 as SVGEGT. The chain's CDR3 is CASSDEREGLYNERFF. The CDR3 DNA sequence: TGTGCCAGCAGCGATGAGCGGGAGGGCCTGTACAATGAGCGGTTCTTC.

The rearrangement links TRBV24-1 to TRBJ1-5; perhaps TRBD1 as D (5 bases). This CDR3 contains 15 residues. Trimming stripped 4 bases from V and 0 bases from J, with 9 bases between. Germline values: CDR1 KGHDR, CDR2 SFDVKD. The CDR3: CATSDPGHSNQPQHF. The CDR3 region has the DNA TGTGCCACCAGTGACCCGGGGCATAGCAATCAGCCCCAGCATTTT.

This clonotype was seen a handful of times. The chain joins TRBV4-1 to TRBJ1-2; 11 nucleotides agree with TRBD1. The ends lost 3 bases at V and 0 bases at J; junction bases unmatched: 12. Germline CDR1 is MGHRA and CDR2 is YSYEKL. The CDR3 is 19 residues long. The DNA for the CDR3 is TGCGCCAGCAGCCATATAATCCGGGACAGGGGGAAAGCTAACTATGGCTACACCTTC. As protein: CASSHIIRDRGKANYGYTF.

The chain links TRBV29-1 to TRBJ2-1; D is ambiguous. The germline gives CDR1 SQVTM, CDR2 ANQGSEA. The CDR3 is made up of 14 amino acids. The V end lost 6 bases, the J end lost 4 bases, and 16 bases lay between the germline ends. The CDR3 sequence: CSVVSSPGYNEQFF. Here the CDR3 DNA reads TGCAGCGTGGTGTCTTCGCCAGGTTACAATGAGCAGTTCTTC.

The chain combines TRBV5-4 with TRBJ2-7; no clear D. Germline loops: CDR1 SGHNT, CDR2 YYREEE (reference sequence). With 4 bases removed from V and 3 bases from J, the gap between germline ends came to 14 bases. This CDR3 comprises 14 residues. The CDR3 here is CASSTSPWGYEQYF. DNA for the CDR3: TGTGCCAGCAGCACCAGTCCGTGGGGCTACGAGCAGTACTTC.

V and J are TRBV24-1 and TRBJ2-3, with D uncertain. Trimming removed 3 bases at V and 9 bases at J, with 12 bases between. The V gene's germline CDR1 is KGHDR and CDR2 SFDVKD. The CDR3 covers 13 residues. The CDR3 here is CATSDPPVGTQYF. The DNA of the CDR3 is TGTGCCACCAGTGATCCGCCGGTGGGAACGCAGTATTTT.

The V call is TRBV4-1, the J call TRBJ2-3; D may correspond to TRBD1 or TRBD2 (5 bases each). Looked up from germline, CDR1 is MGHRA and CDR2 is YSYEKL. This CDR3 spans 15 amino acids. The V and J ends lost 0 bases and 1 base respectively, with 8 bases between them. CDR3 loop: CASSQEGVGTDTQYF. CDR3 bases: TGCGCCAGCAGCCAAGAGGGGGTGGGCACAGATACGCAGTATTTT.

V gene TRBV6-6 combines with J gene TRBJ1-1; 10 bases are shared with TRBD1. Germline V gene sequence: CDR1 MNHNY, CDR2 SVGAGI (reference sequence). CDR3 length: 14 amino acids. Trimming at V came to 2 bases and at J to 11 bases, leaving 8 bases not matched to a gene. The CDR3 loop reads CASSYRGTGANAFF. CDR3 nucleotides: TGTGCCAGCAGTTACAGGGGGACAGGGGCGAATGCTTTCTTT.

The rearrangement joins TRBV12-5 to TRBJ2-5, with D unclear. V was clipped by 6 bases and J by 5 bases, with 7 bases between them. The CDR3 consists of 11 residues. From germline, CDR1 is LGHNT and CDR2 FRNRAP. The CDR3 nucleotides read TGTGCTAGTGGACGCATGGAGACCCAGTACTTC. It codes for CASGRMETQYF.

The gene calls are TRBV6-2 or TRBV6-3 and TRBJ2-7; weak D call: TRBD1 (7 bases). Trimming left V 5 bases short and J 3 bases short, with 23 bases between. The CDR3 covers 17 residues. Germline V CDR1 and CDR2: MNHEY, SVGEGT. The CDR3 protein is CASSPQPGRQGRYEQYF. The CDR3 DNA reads TGTGCCAGCAGTCCCCAACCCGGGAGACAGGGACGCTACGAGCAGTACTTC.